The 8 T cell receptor beta chains below were found in one sample sequenced in a study of shared clonotypes between healthy human individuals. Sequencing used immunoSEQ multiplex PCR; TCRdb keeps in-frame clones, though not all of them. The sample shows 740,000 or so clones, less than 80% of them seen only once. The source material was memory CD4+ T cells sorted from blood. Subset: CD45RA-negative fraction. The origin of the receptors is a woman aged 25 to 39 in good health.

The genes are TRBV28 and TRBJ1-2, with 8 bases fitting TRBD1. The CDR3 has 16 residues. Germline V gene sequence: CDR1 MDHEN, CDR2 SYDVKM. The trim removed 1 base at V and 4 bases at J, leaving 8 bases unmatched. CDR3: CASSLSRQGAGYGYTF. The CDR3 DNA sequence: TGTGCCAGCAGTTTATCACGGCAGGGGGCTGGCTATGGCTACACCTTC.

The chain carries TRBV10-2 and TRBJ2-7; possibly TRBD1 for D (5 bases). Trimming took 0 bases from V and 4 from J, leaving 16 bases between them. The CDR3 runs 16 residues. CDR1 is WSHSY and CDR2 is SAAADI in the germline V gene. CDR3 nucleotide sequence: TGCGCCAGCAGTGAGTCGACTTGGGGCCTAGAATACGAGCAGTACTTC. Residues: CASSESTWGLEYEQYF.

The chain has TRBV4-1 and TRBJ2-1, with TRBD2 matching 8 bases. V shed 2 bases and J 3 bases; nucleotides not matched to a gene: 12. The germline CDR1 and CDR2 sequences are MGHRA and YSYEKL. CDR3 length: 18 amino acids. DNA for the CDR3: TGCGCCAGCAGCCAAACCCATCAACTAGCGGACTTCTACAATGAGCAGTTCTTC. It yields the protein CASSQTHQLADFYNEQFF.

The V gene is TRBV4-1, the J gene TRBJ2-7, with TRBD1 as a possible D gene (5 bases). The germline CDR1 and CDR2 sequences are MGHRA and YSYEKL. This CDR3 has 13 residues. Trimming shortened V by 4 bases and J by 7 bases, and 14 bases separated the two germline ends. The CDR3 loop reads CASSPSQGWEQYF. Written as DNA, the CDR3 is TGCGCCAGCAGCCCATCCCAGGGATGGGAGCAGTACTTC.

The rearrangement links TRBV27 to TRBJ2-4; D is perhaps TRBD1 (6 bases). This CDR3 has 14 residues. Germline V gene data show CDR1 as MNHEY and CDR2 as SMNVEV (reference sequence). V dropped 4 bases and J dropped 9 bases, with 16 bases sitting between them. This chain's CDR3 is CASSSQGSRAIQYF. CDR3 bases: TGTGCCAGCAGTTCTCAGGGGAGCAGGGCCATTCAGTACTTC.

CDR3 region: CASSVEGGSSGNTIYF. The CDR3 nucleotides are TGTGCCAGCAGCGTAGAGGGGGGAAGCTCTGGAAACACCATATATTTT. The chain carries TRBV9 and TRBJ1-3, with a possible D match to TRBD1 (6 bases). Germline V CDR1 and CDR2: SGDLS, YYNGEE. Deletions cut 0 bases from V and 0 bases from J, with 10 bases between. The CDR3 has 16 amino acids.

This chain uses TRBV2 with TRBJ2-3; 9 nucleotides match TRBD1. From germline, CDR1 is SNHLY and CDR2 FYNNEI. Trimming removed 5 bases from V and 12 bases from J; junction bases left unmatched: 15. This CDR3 contains 15 residues. CDR3 sequence (DNA): TGTGCCAGCAGTCAAAGGCGGGTCGGACAGGGGATCCAGTATTTT. Protein sequence: CASSQRRVGQGIQYF.

This chain links TRBV28 with TRBJ2-7, with TRBD2 identical over 16 bases. This CDR3 contains 15 residues. J was trimmed by 3 bases and V by 6 bases; bases with no gene match: 2. Germline V gene data show CDR1 as MDHEN and CDR2 as SYDVKM. DNA for the CDR3: TGTGCCAGCAGGGGGACTAGCGGGAGGGTCTACGAGCAGTACTTC. This codes for CASRGTSGRVYEQYF.